Each of the 23 T cell receptor beta chains below was sequenced from the same sample in a study of blood T cell repertoires in COVID-19. Clones were read by immunoSEQ multiplex PCR, and TCRdb kept only the in-frame ones, dropping some. The data show roughly 250,000 clones, with roughly nine tenths seen just once and approximately 3.8% held by the top ten. Sequencing was performed on peripheral blood. The receptors stem from a man aged 60 to 69 who had recovered from COVID-19.

The rearrangement joins TRBV12-3 or TRBV12-4 to TRBJ1-5; no clear D. The CDR3 is 12 amino acids. V dropped 2 bases and J dropped 6 bases, with 5 bases sitting between them. CDR3 nucleotide sequence: TGTGCCAGCAGTTTACCGGGTCAGCCCCAGCATTTT. Its translation: CASSLPGQPQHF.

The sample holds one count of this clone. CDR3 sequence reads: CSASSLAGASDNEQFF. Written as DNA, the CDR3 is TGCAGTGCTAGTTCACTAGCGGGGGCATCGGACAATGAGCAGTTCTTC. This chain links TRBV20-1 with TRBJ2-1, with 11 bases fitting TRBD2. This CDR3 comprises 16 residues. The germline V gene has CDR1 DFQATT and CDR2 SNEGSKA (reference sequence). V shed 3 bases, J shed 5 bases, and the junction held 9 bases outside the gene matches.

This sequence joins TRBV18 and TRBJ1-2; D gene unclear. The V gene's germline CDR1 is KGHSH and CDR2 LQKENI. This CDR3 contains 13 residues. The V and J ends lost 3 bases and 6 bases respectively, with 11 bases between them. CDR3 bases: TGTGCCAGCTCACCGGCGTCGGGAGATGGCTACACCTTC. This translates into CASSPASGDGYTF.

In DNA form, the CDR3 reads TGTGCCAGCAGGCCTAGCGGGAAGAACACCGGGGAGCTGTTTTTT. Protein sequence: CASRPSGKNTGELFF. V usage is TRBV11-3 and J usage is TRBJ2-2, with 9 bases lining up with TRBD2. With 6 bases clipped from V and 1 base from J, the junction kept 3 bases outside the gene matches. Per germline, CDR1 SGHNT and CDR2 YENEEA. The CDR3 totals 15 residues.

This clone was seen a few times. The rearrangement joins TRBV7-3 to TRBJ1-2; 8 nucleotides agree with TRBD1. Losses at the gene ends were 6 bases for V and 3 bases for J; bases not matched to a gene: 6. Germline assignment: CDR1 SGHTA and CDR2 FQGTGA. This CDR3 spans 14 amino acids. The CDR3 loop reads CASSRETGDYGYTF. CDR3 sequence (DNA): TGTGCCAGCAGTCGAGAGACAGGGGACTATGGCTACACCTTC.

In its sample, this clone was seen once. This chain joins TRBV7-2 and TRBJ1-5, with D tentatively TRBD1 (5 bases). Germline CDR1 SGHTA, CDR2 FQGNSA. The CDR3 spans 18 residues. The ends were cut back, 0 bases at V and 0 bases at J, with 15 bases in the middle. This CDR3 reads CASSLATLTANSNQPQHF. CDR3 DNA: TGTGCCAGCAGCTTAGCGACGCTGACAGCGAATAGCAATCAGCCCCAGCATTTT. Full variable domain (outside the CDR3, taken from reference TRBV7-2 and TRBJ1-5): GAGVSQSPSNKVTEKGKDVELRCDPISGHTALYWYRQSLGQGLEFLIYFQGNSAPDKSGLPSDRFSAERTGGSVSTLTIQRTQQEDSAVYLCASSLATLTANSNQPQHFGDGTRLSIL.

V and J are TRBV28 and TRBJ1-2; D is uncertain. The CDR3 is 12 amino acids. V was shortened by 2 bases and J by 8 bases, with 9 bases between the two germline ends. The germline gives CDR1 MDHEN, CDR2 SYDVKM. The CDR3 coding sequence is TGTGCCAGCAGTTTACCTGGCAGGGGCTACACCTTC. Amino acids: CASSLPGRGYTF.

This chain links TRBV4-1 with TRBJ1-3, with D maybe TRBD1 (5 bases). V lost 2 bases and J 0 bases, leaving 14 bases between the germline ends. CDR3 length equals 17 residues. The germline V gene has CDR1 MGHRA and CDR2 YSYEKL. The CDR3 here is CASSQRSGVGSGNTIYF. The CDR3 coding sequence is TGCGCCAGCAGCCAACGGTCGGGGGTAGGCTCTGGAAACACCATATATTTT.

This sequence joins TRBV6-5 and TRBJ2-1; the match to TRBD2 covers 14 bases. With V trimmed by 2 bases and J by 3 bases, 0 bases remained unmatched. In germline, CDR1 is MNHEY, CDR2 SVGAGI. The CDR3 is 16 amino acids. For the CDR3, the DNA is TGTGCCAGCAGTTACGGACTAGCGGGGGGCTACAATGAGCAGTTCTTC. This codes for CASSYGLAGGYNEQFF.

The rearrangement joins TRBV14 to TRBJ2-1; 8 bases agree with TRBD2. V was pared by 0 bases and J by 4 bases, with 11 bases of the junction left unmatched. The V gene's germline CDR1 is SGHDN and CDR2 FVKESK. This CDR3 contains 18 residues. The CDR3 DNA sequence: TGTGCCAGCAGCCAAGAAAATAGTAGGTTAGCGGGGTACAATGAGCAGTTCTTC. It specifies CASSQENSRLAGYNEQFF. The whole variable domain, filled in from reference TRBV14 and TRBJ2-1, reads EAGVTQFPSHSVIEKGQTVTLRCDPISGHDNLYWYRRVMGKEIKFLLHFVKESKQDESGMPNNRFLAERTGGTYSTLKVQPAELEDSGVYFCASSQENSRLAGYNEQFFGPGTRLTVL.

CDR3 bases: TGTGCCAGCAGCCAAAGCAACGAGCAGTACTTC. The encoded protein is CASSQSNEQYF. This chain uses TRBV3-1 (or the pseudogene TRBV3-2) with TRBJ2-7; D not resolved. From germline, CDR1 is LGHDT and CDR2 YNNKEL (reference sequence). Trimming pared 2 bases from V and 5 bases from J, leaving 4 bases between. This CDR3 comprises 11 residues.

The chain is built from TRBV11-2 and TRBJ1-4; 7 nucleotides line up with TRBD1. Germline CDR1 and CDR2: SGHAT and FQNNGV. The CDR3 extends over 16 amino acids. Losses at the gene ends were 5 bases for V and 3 bases for J; bases not matched to a gene: 9. CDR3: CASSRQGGEANEKLFF. The CDR3 DNA reads TGTGCCAGCAGCCGTCAGGGGGGCGAAGCTAATGAAAAACTGTTTTTT. Together with reference TRBV11-2 and TRBJ1-4, the CDR3 gives the full variable domain: EAGVAQSPRYKIIEKRQSVAFWCNPISGHATLYWYQQILGQGPKLLIQFQNNGVVDDSQLPKDRFSAERLKGVDSTLKIQPAKLEDSAVYLCASSRQGGEANEKLFFGSGTQLSVL.

This clone was recorded once. This chain connects TRBV28 to TRBJ1-3; D gene unclear. The germline gives CDR1 MDHEN, CDR2 SYDVKM. V was cut by 5 bases and J by 0 bases, with 14 bases left in between. The CDR3 sequence is 16 residues long. This chain's CDR3 is CASSPHTAPSGNTIYF. The CDR3 DNA reads TGTGCCAGCAGTCCTCACACCGCTCCCTCTGGAAACACCATATATTTT.

This chain joins TRBV4-1 and TRBJ1-1; 9 bases agree with TRBD1. Unmatched junction bases numbered 11, after V lost 3 bases and J lost 3 bases. The CDR3 length is 17 residues. Germline-derived CDR1 and CDR2 are MGHRA and YSYEKL. Here the CDR3 reads CASSHVGGGQGDTEAFF. The CDR3 nucleotides read TGCGCCAGCAGCCATGTGGGCGGGGGACAGGGAGACACTGAAGCTTTCTTT.

V and J are TRBV2 and TRBJ1-5; 8 bases fit TRBD1. CDR1 and CDR2 (germline): SNHLY, FYNNEI. The CDR3 has 15 amino acids. Losses at the gene ends were 6 bases for V and 7 bases for J; bases not matched to a gene: 11. The CDR3 region is CASRGTDRGGQPQHF. CDR3 nucleotide sequence: TGTGCCAGCAGAGGGACCGACAGGGGAGGCCAGCCCCAGCATTTT.

The chain couples TRBV3-1 (or the pseudogene TRBV3-2) to TRBJ2-2; a possible D gene is TRBD1 (6 bases). This CDR3 contains 15 residues. Germline V gene lookup returns CDR1 LGHDT and CDR2 YNNKEL (reference sequence). Between the trimmed V and J ends, which lost 0 bases and 9 bases, there was a span of 14 bases. In DNA form, the CDR3 reads TGTGCCAGCAGCCAAGACCGGCTGGGGGCCCGGGAGCTGTTTTTT. Protein: CASSQDRLGARELFF.

This rearrangement joins TRBV7-6 to TRBJ1-2, with D unclear. The V and J ends lost 1 base and 0 bases respectively, with 9 bases between them. CDR3 length equals 15 residues. Germline V gives CDR1 SGHVS, CDR2 FNYEAQ. The CDR3 protein is CASSLGTQTNYGYTF. As DNA, the CDR3 is TGTGCCAGCAGCTTAGGTACCCAGACTAACTATGGCTACACCTTC. The full variable domain, with the rest looked up from reference TRBV7-6 and TRBJ1-2, is GAGVSQSPRYKVTKRGQDVALRCDPISGHVSLYWYRQALGQGPEFLTYFNYEAQQDKSGLPNDRFSAERPEGSISTLTIQRTEQRDSAMYRCASSLGTQTNYGYTFGSGTRLTVV.

This rearrangement joins TRBV19 to TRBJ2-7, with TRBD1 identical over 8 bases. Germline values: CDR1 LNHDA, CDR2 SQIVND (reference sequence). V shed 3 bases, J shed 5 bases, and the junction held 3 bases outside the gene matches. This CDR3 region has 13 residues. In DNA, the CDR3 is TGTGCCAGTAGTATCCAGGGGGCCCACGAGCAGTACTTC. Its protein product is CASSIQGAHEQYF.

This chain links TRBV7-9 with TRBJ1-1; 12 bases match TRBD1. The V gene end was trimmed by 5 bases and the J gene end by 5 bases; junction bases not matched to a gene: 12. CDR1 is SEHNR, CDR2 FQNEAQ, per germline (reference sequence). This CDR3 has 17 residues. As DNA, the CDR3 is TGTGCCAGCAGCCCGCCCGGGACAGGGGGCAGTCGGACTGAAGCTTTCTTT. Translated, it gives CASSPPGTGGSRTEAFF.

Written as DNA, the CDR3 is TGTGCCAGCAGCTTAGTGTCCAACACAGATACGCAGTATTTT. Translating it yields CASSLVSNTDTQYF. The rearrangement joins TRBV11-2 to TRBJ2-3; D ambiguous. Germline assignment: CDR1 SGHAT and CDR2 FQNNGV. V dropped 1 base and J dropped 2 bases, with 7 bases sitting between them. CDR3 length: 14 residues.

The CDR3 bases are TGCAGCGTGGATAAGACAGGGAACACTGAAGCTTTCTTT. It specifies CSVDKTGNTEAFF. The rearrangement links TRBV29-1 to TRBJ1-1, with a possible D match to TRBD1 (6 bases). This CDR3 is 13 amino acids long. Per germline, CDR1 SQVTM and CDR2 ANQGSEA. Trimming took off 6 bases at V and 1 base at J, with 12 bases between the two ends.

The chain uses TRBV25-1 and TRBJ1-1, with D possibly matching TRBD1 (5 bases). CDR1 MGHDK and CDR2 SYGVNS come from the germline V gene. CDR3 length equals 14 residues. The V end was cut by 8 bases, the J end by 7 bases, with 20 bases between. CDR3 in amino acids: CASQAGGIRGEAFF. CDR3 nucleotides: TGTGCCAGCCAAGCCGGGGGGATCCGGGGTGAAGCTTTCTTT.

For the CDR3, the DNA is TGTGCCAGCAGCCCCGGACTAGCGGGGGGTCCAGATACGCAGTATTTT. Translated: CASSPGLAGGPDTQYF. The rearrangement joins TRBV7-9 to TRBJ2-3; TRBD2 matches at 14 bases. Trimming took 5 bases from V and 4 from J; bases not matched to a gene: 5. This CDR3 comprises 16 residues. Germline V CDR1 and CDR2: SEHNR, FQNEAQ (reference sequence). Using reference TRBV7-9 and TRBJ2-3 for the parts outside the CDR3, the full variable domain is DTGVSQNPRHKITKRGQNVTFRCDPISEHNRLYWYRQTLGQGPEFLTYFQNEAQLEKSRLLSDRFSAERPKGSFSTLEIQRTEQGDSAMYLCASSPGLAGGPDTQYFGPGTRLTVL.